Following are 13 T cell receptor beta chains from one sample sequenced in a study of beta chain features in type 1 diabetes. Antigen specificity for these receptors is unknown. Expressed TCRB transcripts were sequenced because the isolated RNA had all been reverse transcribed beforehand. Clones were read by immunoSEQ multiplex PCR, and TCRdb kept only the in-frame ones, dropping some. The sample includes over 100,000 clones, approximately 16% seen only once; the top ten take about 2.5%. The study's findings and limits: Across all four CD4+ subsets, people with type 1 diabetes showed modestly shorter TCRB CDR3s.

The sequencing input was central memory CD4+ T cells from blood. The receptors stem from a man between 25 and 39 years old with type 1 diabetes.

This sequence joins TRBV7-9 and TRBJ2-1; tentatively, D is TRBD1 or TRBD2 (6 bases each). This CDR3 has 15 amino acids. CDR1 and CDR2 from the germline V gene are SEHNR and FQNEAQ (reference sequence). The ends were cut back, 5 bases at V and 0 bases at J, with 11 bases in the middle. CDR3 bases: TGTGCCAGCAGCGGGGGGCCGAGCTCCTACAATGAGCAGTTCTTC. This sequence encodes CASSGGPSSYNEQFF.

The chain recombines TRBV5-6 with TRBJ1-5, with TRBD1 as a possible D gene (5 bases). The CDR3 has 14 amino acids. Trimming pared 4 bases from V and 4 bases from J, leaving 12 bases between. In germline, CDR1 is SGHDT, CDR2 YYEEEE. CDR3 DNA sequence: TGTGCCAGCAGCCAAGGACACTGGAATCAGCCCCAGCATTTT. It yields the protein CASSQGHWNQPQHF.

The table lists this clone with many counts. The rearrangement links TRBV5-1 to TRBJ1-2; D perhaps matches TRBD1 (5 bases). The V gene's germline CDR1 is SGHRS and CDR2 YFSETQ. Between the trimmed V and J ends, which lost 0 bases and 8 bases, there was a span of 8 bases. The CDR3 loop spans 12 amino acids. CDR3 protein: CASSLAGQGYTF. CDR3 coding DNA: TGCGCCAGCAGCTTGGCGGGGCAAGGCTACACCTTC.

This chain uses TRBV2 with TRBJ2-7, with D perhaps TRBD1 (7 bases). Germline V gene data show CDR1 as SNHLY and CDR2 as FYNNEI. Trimming removed 3 bases from V and 6 bases from J, with 12 bases in between. This CDR3 is built from 13 residues. CDR3 bases: TGTGCCAGCAGTGATGGCGGGACAGCCGAGCAGTACTTC. Protein sequence: CASSDGGTAEQYF. Full variable domain (missing parts from reference TRBV2 and TRBJ2-7): EPEVTQTPSHQVTQMGQEVILRCVPISNHLYFYWYRQILGQKVEFLVSFYNNEISEKSEIFDDQFSVERPDGSNFTLKIRSTKLEDSAMYFCASSDGGTAEQYFGPGTRLTVT.

This clone was found a few times. The chain has TRBV19 and TRBJ2-2, with a weak D call TRBD1 (6 bases). The CDR3 runs to 15 residues. CDR1 and CDR2 from the germline V gene are LNHDA and SQIVND (reference sequence). V was trimmed by 8 bases and J by 0 bases, leaving 13 bases between them. The CDR3 bases are TGTGCCAGTCGCCAGGGGACGGCGAACACCGGGGAGCTGTTTTTT. This gives the protein CASRQGTANTGELFF.

V and J are TRBV9 and TRBJ2-7, with D possibly matching TRBD1 (5 bases). Germline CDR1 and CDR2: SGDLS and YYNGEE. This CDR3 spans 14 amino acids. V was clipped by 0 bases and J by 1 base, with 8 bases between them. Written as DNA, the CDR3 is TGTGCCAGCAGCGTAGTAGGGGAATCCTACGAGCAGTACTTC. The encoded protein is CASSVVGESYEQYF.

The chain is built from TRBV21-1 and TRBJ2-3; TRBD2, the table's D call, was not compared with the DNA. TRBV21-1 is flagged as a pseudogene. This CDR3 is built from 16 residues. Here the CDR3 DNA reads TGTGCCAGCAGCAAAGTTAGCGGGGGGCCCTGGGATACGCAGTATTTT. This codes for CASSKVSGGPWDTQYF.

This clone was found many times. The V and J genes are TRBV10-3 and TRBJ2-5; D not resolved. V was pared by 4 bases and J by 5 bases, with 8 bases between. Per the germline V gene, CDR1 is ENHRY and CDR2 is SYGVKD. The CDR3 is made up of 12 amino acids. CDR3 loop: CAISGSQETQYF. The DNA for the CDR3 is TGTGCCATCAGTGGTTCCCAGGAGACCCAGTACTTC.

The V call is TRBV29-1, the J call TRBJ2-3; D might be TRBD1 (7 bases). V was shortened by 6 bases and J by 2 bases, with 12 bases between the two germline ends. The CDR3 extends over 13 amino acids. CDR1 and CDR2 (germline): SQVTM, ANQGSEA. The CDR3 nucleotides read TGCAGCGTCGGGGGACAGATCACAGATACGCAGTATTTT. Protein: CSVGGQITDTQYF.

This clone was seen many times. The rearrangement uses TRBV30 and TRBJ2-3; D could derive from TRBD1 or TRBD2 (5 bases each). Trimming took off 1 base at V and 4 bases at J, with 12 bases between the two ends. The CDR3 sequence is 14 residues long. The V gene's germline CDR1 is GTSNPN and CDR2 SVGIG (reference sequence). The DNA for the CDR3 is TGTGCCTGGAGTGCCCGCGTGGGGGCAGATACGCAGTATTTT. Protein product: CAWSARVGADTQYF.

In its sample, this clone was seen many times. The chain carries TRBV7-9 and TRBJ2-1; TRBD1 is a possible D gene (5 bases). CDR3 length: 15 amino acids. CDR1 is SEHNR, CDR2 FQNEAQ, per germline (reference sequence). Trimming left V 5 bases short and J 4 bases short, with 15 bases between. The CDR3 protein is CASSAPGDSYNEQFF. In nucleotides, the CDR3 is TGTGCCAGCAGCGCGCCCGGCGACAGTTACAATGAGCAGTTCTTC.

This clone has a handful of counts. Other DNA sequences in this sample translate to the same CDR3. The chain joins TRBV18 to TRBJ1-2; TRBD1 agrees at 8 bases. The CDR3 consists of 12 residues. Unmatched junction bases numbered 0, after V lost 3 bases and J lost 6 bases. The V gene's germline CDR1 is KGHSH and CDR2 LQKENI. In nucleotides, the CDR3 is TGTGCCAGCTCACCGACAGGGGATGGCTACACCTTC. Amino acids: CASSPTGDGYTF.

The gene calls are TRBV2 and TRBJ1-5, with D perhaps matching TRBD1 (6 bases). Trimming pared 6 bases from V and 0 bases from J, leaving 12 bases between. The germline gives CDR1 SNHLY, CDR2 FYNNEI. The CDR3 totals 15 residues. CDR3 region: CASRETGYSNQPQHF. The CDR3 region has the DNA TGTGCCAGCAGGGAGACAGGCTATAGCAATCAGCCCCAGCATTTT. The full variable domain, rest sourced from reference TRBV2 and TRBJ1-5, is EPEVTQTPSHQVTQMGQEVILRCVPISNHLYFYWYRQILGQKVEFLVSFYNNEISEKSEIFDDQFSVERPDGSNFTLKIRSTKLEDSAMYFCASRETGYSNQPQHFGDGTRLSIL.